The subject of this entry is one T cell receptor beta chain. Antigen specificity is unknown. The record originates from a study of T cells expressing NK-cell markers. Background on the study: The TCR beta repertoires originated in sorted CD3+CD56+NKG2C+, CD3+CD56+NKG2C- and CD3+CD56-NKG2C+ T cells. With respect to HCMV, seven of the eight sequenced donors were seropositive, and one was seronegative.

Study-wide findings and caveats: The study found these clonotypes also leading the CD3+CD56-NKG2C+ fraction in several donors.

UMIs were included in TCR beta cDNA generated by 5'RACE template switching. Following a re-call of the 5' RACE reads, TCRdb has one entry per CDR3 protein and lacks DNA. The sample is made up of 7,500 to 8,000 distinct CDR3 sequences, and the top ten hold 10% of it. This CDR3 region has 14 residues. CDR1 is LGHNT and CDR2 is FRNRAP in the germline V gene. The specimen sequenced was blood T cells: a sorted CD56 or NKG2C T cell subset, CD4+ or CD8+ T cells, or bulk PBMC T cells (not recorded which). The receptor's source is a man aged 18 to 29 in good health. This sequence joins TRBV12-5 and TRBJ2-5. CDR3 loop: CASGLGTVQETQYF.